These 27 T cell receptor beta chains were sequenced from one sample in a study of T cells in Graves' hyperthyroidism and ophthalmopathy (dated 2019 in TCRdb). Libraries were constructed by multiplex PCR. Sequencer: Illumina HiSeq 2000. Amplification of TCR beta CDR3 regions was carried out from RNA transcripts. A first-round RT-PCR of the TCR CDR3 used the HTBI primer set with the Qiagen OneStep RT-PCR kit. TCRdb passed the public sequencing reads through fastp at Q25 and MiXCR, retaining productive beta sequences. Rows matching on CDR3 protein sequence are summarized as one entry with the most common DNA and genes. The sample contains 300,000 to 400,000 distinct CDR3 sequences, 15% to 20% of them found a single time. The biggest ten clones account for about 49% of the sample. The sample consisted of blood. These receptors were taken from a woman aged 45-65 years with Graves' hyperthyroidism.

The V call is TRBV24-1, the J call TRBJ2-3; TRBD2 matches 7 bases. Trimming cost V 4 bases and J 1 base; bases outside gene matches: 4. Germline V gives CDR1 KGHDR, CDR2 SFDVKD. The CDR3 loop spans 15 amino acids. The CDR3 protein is CATSEGRGGTDTQYF. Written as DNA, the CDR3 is TGTGCCACCAGTGAGGGCCGGGGGGGCACAGATACGCAGTATTTT.

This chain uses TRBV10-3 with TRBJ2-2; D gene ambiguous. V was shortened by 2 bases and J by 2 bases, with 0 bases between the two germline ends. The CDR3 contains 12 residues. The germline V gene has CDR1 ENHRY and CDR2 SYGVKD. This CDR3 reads CAISENTGELFF. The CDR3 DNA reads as TGTGCCATCAGTGAGAACACCGGGGAGCTGTTTTTT.

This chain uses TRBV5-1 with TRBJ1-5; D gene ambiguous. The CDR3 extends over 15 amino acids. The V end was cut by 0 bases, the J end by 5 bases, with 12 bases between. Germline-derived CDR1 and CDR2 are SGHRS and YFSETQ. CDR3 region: CASSLGYGVDQPQHF. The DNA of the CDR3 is TGCGCCAGCAGCTTGGGATACGGGGTTGATCAGCCCCAGCATTTT.

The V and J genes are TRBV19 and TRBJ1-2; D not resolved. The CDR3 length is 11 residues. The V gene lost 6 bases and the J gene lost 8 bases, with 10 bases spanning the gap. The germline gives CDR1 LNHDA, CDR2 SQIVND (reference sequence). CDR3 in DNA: TGTGCCAGTAGGCTCGACGGGGGCTACACCTTC. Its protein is CASRLDGGYTF.

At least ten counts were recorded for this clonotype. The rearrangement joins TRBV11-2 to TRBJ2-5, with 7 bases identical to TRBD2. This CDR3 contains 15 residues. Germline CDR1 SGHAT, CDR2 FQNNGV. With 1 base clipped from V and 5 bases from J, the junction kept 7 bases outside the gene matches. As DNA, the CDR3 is TGTGCCAGCAGCTTAGCGGTTGGGGGGGTGGAGACCCAGTACTTC. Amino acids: CASSLAVGGVETQYF.

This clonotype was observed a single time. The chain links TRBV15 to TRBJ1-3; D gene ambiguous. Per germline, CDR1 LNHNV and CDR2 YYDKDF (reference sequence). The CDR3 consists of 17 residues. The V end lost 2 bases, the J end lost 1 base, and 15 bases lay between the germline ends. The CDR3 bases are TGTGCCACCAGCAGACACTACCTTGGCGGGTCTGGAAACACCATATATTTT. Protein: CATSRHYLGGSGNTIYF.

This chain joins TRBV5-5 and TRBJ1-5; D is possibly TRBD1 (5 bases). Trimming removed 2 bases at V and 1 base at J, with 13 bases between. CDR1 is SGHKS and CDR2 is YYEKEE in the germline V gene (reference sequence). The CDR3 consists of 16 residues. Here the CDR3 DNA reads TGTGCCAGCAGCTTCGAAGCCAGGGTGAGCAATCAGCCCCAGCATTTT. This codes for CASSFEARVSNQPQHF.

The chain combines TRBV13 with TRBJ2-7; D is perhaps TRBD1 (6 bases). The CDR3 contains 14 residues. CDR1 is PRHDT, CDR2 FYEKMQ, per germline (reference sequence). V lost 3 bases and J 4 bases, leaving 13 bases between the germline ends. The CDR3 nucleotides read TGTGCCAGCAGCTTCAATAGGGGGAATTACGAGCAGTACTTC. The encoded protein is CASSFNRGNYEQYF.

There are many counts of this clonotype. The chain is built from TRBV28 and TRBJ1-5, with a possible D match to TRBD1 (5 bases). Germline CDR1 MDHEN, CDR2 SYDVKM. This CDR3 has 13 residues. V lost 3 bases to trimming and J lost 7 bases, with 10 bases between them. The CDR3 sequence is CASSFSGWQPQHF. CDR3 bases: TGTGCCAGCAGTTTTTCAGGGTGGCAGCCCCAGCATTTT.

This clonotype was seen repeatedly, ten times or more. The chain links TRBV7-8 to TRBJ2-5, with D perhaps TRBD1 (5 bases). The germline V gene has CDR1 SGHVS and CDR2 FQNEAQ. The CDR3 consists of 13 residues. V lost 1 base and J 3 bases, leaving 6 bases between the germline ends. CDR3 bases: TGTGCCAGCAGCTTAGGACAGAAAGAGACCCAGTACTTC. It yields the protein CASSLGQKETQYF.

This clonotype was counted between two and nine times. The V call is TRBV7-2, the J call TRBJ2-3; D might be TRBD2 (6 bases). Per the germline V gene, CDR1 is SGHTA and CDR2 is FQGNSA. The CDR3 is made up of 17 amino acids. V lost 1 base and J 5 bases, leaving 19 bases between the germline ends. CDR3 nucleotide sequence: TGTGCCAGCAGCTTAGGCCCCAATGGCGGGGAGAGAGATACGCAGTATTTT. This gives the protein CASSLGPNGGERDTQYF.

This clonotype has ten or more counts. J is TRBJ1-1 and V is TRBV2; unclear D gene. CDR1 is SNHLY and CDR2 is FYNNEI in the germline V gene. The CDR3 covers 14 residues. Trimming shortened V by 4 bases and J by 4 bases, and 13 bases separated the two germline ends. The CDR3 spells CASSGKGIGTEAFF. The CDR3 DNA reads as TGTGCCAGCAGTGGGAAGGGTATAGGCACTGAAGCTTTCTTT. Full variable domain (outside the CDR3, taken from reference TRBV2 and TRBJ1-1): EPEVTQTPSHQVTQMGQEVILRCVPISNHLYFYWYRQILGQKVEFLVSFYNNEISEKSEIFDDQFSVERPDGSNFTLKIRSTKLEDSAMYFCASSGKGIGTEAFFGQGTRLTVV.

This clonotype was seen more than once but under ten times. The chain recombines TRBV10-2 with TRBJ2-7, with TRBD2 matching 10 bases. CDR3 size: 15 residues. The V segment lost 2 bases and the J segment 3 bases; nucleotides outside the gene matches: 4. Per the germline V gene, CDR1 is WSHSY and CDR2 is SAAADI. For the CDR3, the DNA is TGCGCCAGCAGTGAGCTCGCTAGCGGGAGCTACGAGCAGTACTTC. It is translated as CASSELASGSYEQYF.

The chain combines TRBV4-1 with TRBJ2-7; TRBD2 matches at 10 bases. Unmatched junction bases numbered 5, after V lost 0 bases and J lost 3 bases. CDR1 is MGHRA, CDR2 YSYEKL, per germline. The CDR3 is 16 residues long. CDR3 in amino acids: CASSQEPSGGIYEQYF. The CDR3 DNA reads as TGCGCCAGCAGCCAAGAACCTAGCGGGGGAATCTACGAGCAGTACTTC.

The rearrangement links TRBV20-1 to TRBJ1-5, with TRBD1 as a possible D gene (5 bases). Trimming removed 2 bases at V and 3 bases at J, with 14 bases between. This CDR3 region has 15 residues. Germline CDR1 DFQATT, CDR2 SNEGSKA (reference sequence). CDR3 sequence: CSARRDSSPNQPQHF. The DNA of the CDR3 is TGCAGTGCTAGAAGGGACTCCAGCCCCAATCAGCCCCAGCATTTT.

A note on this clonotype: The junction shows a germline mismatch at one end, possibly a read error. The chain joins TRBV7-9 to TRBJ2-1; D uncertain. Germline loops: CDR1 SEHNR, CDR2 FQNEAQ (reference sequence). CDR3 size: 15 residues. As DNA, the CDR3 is TGTGCCAGCGGCTTAAGTGGAAGCTCCTACAATGAGCAGTTCTTC. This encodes CASGLSGSSYNEQFF.

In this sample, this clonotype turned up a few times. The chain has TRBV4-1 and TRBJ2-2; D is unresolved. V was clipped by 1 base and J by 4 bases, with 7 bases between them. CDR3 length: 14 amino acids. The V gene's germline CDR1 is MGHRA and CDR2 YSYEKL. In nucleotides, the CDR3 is TGCGCCAGCAGCCAAGTGTGGGCCACCGGGGAGCTGTTTTTT. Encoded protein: CASSQVWATGELFF.

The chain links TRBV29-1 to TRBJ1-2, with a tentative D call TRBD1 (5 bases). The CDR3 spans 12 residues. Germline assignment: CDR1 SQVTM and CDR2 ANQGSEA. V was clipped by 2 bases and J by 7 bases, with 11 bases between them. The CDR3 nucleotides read TGCAGCGTTGAACTGGGGCCGGCTGGCTACACCTTC. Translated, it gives CSVELGPAGYTF.

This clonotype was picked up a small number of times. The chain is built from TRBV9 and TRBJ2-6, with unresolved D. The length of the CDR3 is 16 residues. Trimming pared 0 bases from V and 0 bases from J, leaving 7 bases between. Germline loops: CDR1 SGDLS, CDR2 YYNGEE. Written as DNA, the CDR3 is TGTGCCAGCAGCGTAGCCCCGGGCTCTGGGGCCAACGTCCTGACTTTC. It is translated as CASSVAPGSGANVLTF. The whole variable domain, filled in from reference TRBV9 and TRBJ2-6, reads DSGVTQTPKHLITATGQRVTLRCSPRSGDLSVYWYQQSLDQGLQFLIQYYNGEERAKGNILERFSAQQFPDLHSELNLSSLELGDSALYFCASSVAPGSGANVLTFGAGSRLTVL.

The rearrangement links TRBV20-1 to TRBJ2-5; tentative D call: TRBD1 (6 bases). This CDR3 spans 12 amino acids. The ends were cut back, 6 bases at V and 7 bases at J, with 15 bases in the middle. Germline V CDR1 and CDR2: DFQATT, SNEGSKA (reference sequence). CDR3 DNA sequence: TGCAGTGCATCAGGGGAATGGGGGACCCAGTACTTC. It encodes CSASGEWGTQYF.

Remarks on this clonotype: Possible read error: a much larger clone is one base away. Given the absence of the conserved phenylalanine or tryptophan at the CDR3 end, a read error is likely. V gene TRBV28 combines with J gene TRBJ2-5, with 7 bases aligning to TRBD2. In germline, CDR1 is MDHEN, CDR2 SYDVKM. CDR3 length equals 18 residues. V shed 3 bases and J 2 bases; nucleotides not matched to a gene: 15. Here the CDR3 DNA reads TGTGCCAGCAGTTTCCCCTCAAATTTGGGAGGGGTTCAAGAGACCCAGTACCTC. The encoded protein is CASSFPSNLGGVQETQYL.

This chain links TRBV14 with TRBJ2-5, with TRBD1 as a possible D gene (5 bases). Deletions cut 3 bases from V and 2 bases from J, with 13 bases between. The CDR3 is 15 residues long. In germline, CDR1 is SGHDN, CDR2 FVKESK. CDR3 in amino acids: CASSHLTATQETQYF. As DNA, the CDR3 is TGTGCCAGCAGCCACCTGACAGCGACACAAGAGACCCAGTACTTC.

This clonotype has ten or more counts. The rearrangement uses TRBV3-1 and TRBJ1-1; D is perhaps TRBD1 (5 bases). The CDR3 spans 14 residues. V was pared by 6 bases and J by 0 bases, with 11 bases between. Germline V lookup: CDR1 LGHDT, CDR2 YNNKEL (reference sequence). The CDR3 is CASRPREMNTEAFF. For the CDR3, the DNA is TGTGCCAGCAGGCCCAGGGAAATGAACACTGAAGCTTTCTTT.

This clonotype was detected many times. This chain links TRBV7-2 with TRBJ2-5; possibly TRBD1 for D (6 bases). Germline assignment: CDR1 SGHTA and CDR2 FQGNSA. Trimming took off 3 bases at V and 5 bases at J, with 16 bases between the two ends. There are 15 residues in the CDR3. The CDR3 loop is CASSLFAGARETQYF. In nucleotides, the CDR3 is TGTGCCAGCAGCTTGTTCGCAGGGGCTCGGGAGACCCAGTACTTC.

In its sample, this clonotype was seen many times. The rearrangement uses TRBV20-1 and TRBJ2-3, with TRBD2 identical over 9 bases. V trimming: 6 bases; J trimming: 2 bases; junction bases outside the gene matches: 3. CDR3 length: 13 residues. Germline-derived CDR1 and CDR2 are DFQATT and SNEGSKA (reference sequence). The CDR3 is CSAKRGDTDTQYF. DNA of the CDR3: TGCAGTGCCAAGCGGGGGGACACAGATACGCAGTATTTT.

This CDR3 is CASIPRGNMNTEAFF. CDR3 DNA sequence: TGTGCCAGCATCCCCAGAGGGAACATGAACACTGAAGCTTTCTTT. This chain links TRBV6-1 with TRBJ1-1; D gene unclear. Trimming removed 7 bases from V and 0 bases from J, with 15 bases in between. The germline gives CDR1 MNHNS, CDR2 SASEGT. CDR3 length: 15 amino acids.

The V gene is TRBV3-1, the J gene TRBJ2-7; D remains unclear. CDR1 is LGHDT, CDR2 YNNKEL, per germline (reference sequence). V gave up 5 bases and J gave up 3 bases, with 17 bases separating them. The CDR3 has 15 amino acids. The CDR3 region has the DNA TGTGCCAGCAGCAAGGGCGTTCTAAACTTCTACGAGCAGTACTTC. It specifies CASSKGVLNFYEQYF.